This T cell receptor (beta chain) was recorded in a study of human T cells and chemical hapten exposure. Study background: An area of 2 cm by 2 to 2.5 cm on upper inner arm skin received 2% DPC for sensitization. Study-wide findings and caveats: DPC sensitization did not alter TCRs above 1 in 1000 frequency. Alopecia affected the donors, so their immune response may differ from healthy people's. PT1 expanded TCR counts correlated positively with patch test score.

The time point: patch test 2, 6 weeks after DPC sensitization. Treatment in this sample: therapeutic diphenylcyclopropenone sensitization with weekly scalp DPC. This clonotype was counted a few times. Its antigen is not identified. TCRdb fed the RACE reads into MiXCR, producing one record per CDR3 protein. The sample gives tens of thousands of distinct CDR3 sequences, 6.6% of which show up once; approximately 1.3% is in the top ten. The germline gives CDR1 SNHLY, CDR2 FYNNEI. The CDR3 spans 16 residues. V lost 3 bases, J lost 0 bases, and 5 bases stayed unmatched. The sequence came from a woman aged 25 to 45 with alopecia areata. Some clones in this sample may be carry-over from other donors' samples. Sequences were derived from whole blood, sampled in connection with sensitization to the hapten diphenylcyclopropenone (DPC). This chain joins TRBV2 and TRBJ1-5; TRBD1 matches at 7 bases. CDR3 residues: CASSDTGEFSNQPQHF. The CDR3 nucleotides are TGTGCCAGCAGTGACACAGGGGAGTTTAGCAATCAGCCCCAGCATTTT.